Following are 15 T cell receptor beta chains from one sample sequenced in a study of Graves' ophthalmopathy and Graves' hyperthyroidism. The study amplified TCR beta CDR3 regions using RNA transcripts. First-round RT-PCR relied on HTBI primers, and a second-round multiplex PCR came next. TCRdb analysed the multiplex PCR reads with MiXCR anew, one entry per CDR3 protein. The sample shows a few hundred thousand distinct CDR3 sequences, approximately 15% of them seen only once. Sequencing was performed on peripheral blood. These receptors were obtained from a woman aged 18-29 years with stable Graves' hyperthyroidism.

This clonotype occurred many times. This chain connects TRBV2 to TRBJ2-4, with D maybe TRBD1 (5 bases). In germline, CDR1 is SNHLY, CDR2 FYNNEI. CDR3 length: 13 amino acids. Trimming removed 10 bases at V and 0 bases at J, with 10 bases between. In DNA, the CDR3 is TGTGCCATCCCAGACAGAGCCAAAAACATTCAGTACTTC. It yields the protein CAIPDRAKNIQYF. Full variable domain (missing parts from reference TRBV2 and TRBJ2-4): EPEVTQTPSHQVTQMGQEVILRCVPISNHLYFYWYRQILGQKVEFLVSFYNNEISEKSEIFDDQFSVERPDGSNFTLKIRSTKLEDSAMYFCAIPDRAKNIQYFGAGTRLSVL.

The table lists this clonotype with many counts. The chain joins TRBV6-1 to TRBJ1-1, with unresolved D. The CDR3 length is 13 residues. CDR1 and CDR2 from the germline V gene are MNHNS and SASEGT. With 4 bases removed from V and 0 bases from J, the gap between germline ends came to 6 bases. The CDR3 is CASSVVLNTEAFF. CDR3 coding DNA: TGTGCCAGCAGTGTAGTCCTGAACACTGAAGCTTTCTTT.

Ten or more counts support this clonotype. CDR3: CAISETSGANVLTF. The CDR3 nucleotides read TGTGCCATCAGTGAGACCTCTGGGGCCAACGTCCTGACTTTC. The chain employs TRBV10-3 and TRBJ2-6; D gene uncertain. V was pared by 2 bases and J by 0 bases, with 2 bases between. The CDR3 runs to 14 residues. Germline values: CDR1 ENHRY, CDR2 SYGVKD.

This clonotype was seen repeatedly, ten times or more. The rearrangement uses TRBV11-2 and TRBJ2-1; D might be TRBD1 (5 bases). CDR3 length: 13 amino acids. In germline, CDR1 is SGHAT, CDR2 FQNNGV. V lost 3 bases and J 5 bases, leaving 8 bases between the germline ends. The CDR3 nucleotides read TGTGCCAGCAGCTTGGACAAAAACAATGAGCAGTTCTTC. This encodes CASSLDKNNEQFF.

This clonotype appeared many times. This chain uses TRBV15 with TRBJ1-3, with D perhaps matching TRBD1 (5 bases). The ends were cut back, 3 bases at V and 5 bases at J, with 23 bases in the middle. The CDR3 contains 18 residues. Germline V gene lookup returns CDR1 LNHNV and CDR2 YYDKDF (reference sequence). Here the CDR3 reads CATSRPGMGQGRRNTIYF. In nucleotides, the CDR3 is TGTGCCACCAGCAGGCCGGGGATGGGGCAAGGGCGCAGAAACACCATATATTTT. Complete variable domain (other parts from reference TRBV15 and TRBJ1-3): DAMVIQNPRYQVTQFGKPVTLSCSQTLNHNVMYWYQQKSSQAPKLLFHYYDKDFNNEADTPDNFQSRRPNTSFCFLDIRSPGLGDTAMYLCATSRPGMGQGRRNTIYFGEGSWLTVV.

This clonotype has a count of ten or more. This chain uses TRBV7-9 with TRBJ1-2; D unclear. This CDR3 spans 13 amino acids. The germline gives CDR1 SEHNR, CDR2 FQNEAQ (reference sequence). Trimming took off 1 base at V and 3 bases at J, with 6 bases between the two ends. CDR3 nucleotide sequence: TGTGCCAGCAGCTTAGAAACGGACTATGGCTACACCTTC. Translating it yields CASSLETDYGYTF.

This clonotype was picked up many times. Just one base apart from a much larger clone, this may be a read error. The V and J genes are TRBV25-1 and TRBJ1-2; D unclear. CDR1 and CDR2 from the germline V gene are MGHDK and SYGVNS. V lost 4 bases and J 4 bases, leaving 13 bases between the germline ends. The length of the CDR3 is 14 residues. CDR3 residues: CASSVYGQIYGYTF. The CDR3 region has the DNA TGTGCCAGCAGTGTATACGGGCAGATCTATGGCTACACCTTC.

This clonotype came up a few times. Just one base apart from a much larger clone, this may be a read error. The chain has TRBV7-9 and TRBJ1-1; D gene unclear. Germline CDR1 is SEHNR and CDR2 is FQNEAQ (reference sequence). The CDR3 covers 13 residues. The CDR3 nucleotides are TGTGCCAGCAGCGGACCGATCCACACTGAATCTTTCTTT. Its translation: CASSGPIHTESFF.

Only a few counts were recorded for this clonotype. The chain couples TRBV12-3 or TRBV12-4 to TRBJ1-2; D gene uncertain. V was cut by 3 bases and J by 3 bases, with 20 bases left in between. The CDR3 has 17 residues. CDR3 residues: CASSFSVAYSFYYGYTF. The CDR3 coding sequence is TGTGCCAGCAGTTTTTCCGTGGCTTATTCATTCTACTATGGCTACACCTTC.

This clonotype was recorded many times. The J gene is TRBJ2-5, the V gene TRBV7-8, with D perhaps TRBD2 (5 bases). The length of the CDR3 is 14 residues. Between the trimmed V and J ends, which lost 2 bases and 4 bases, there was a span of 11 bases. Germline assignment: CDR1 SGHVS and CDR2 FQNEAQ. CDR3 in amino acids: CASSLRALAETQYF. The CDR3 DNA sequence: TGTGCCAGCAGCTTACGAGCGCTAGCAGAGACCCAGTACTTC.

This clonotype was detected many times. The CDR3 here is CASTSGLGETQYF. CDR3 DNA: TGTGCCAGCACTTCCGGGCTGGGGGAGACCCAGTACTTC. The chain recombines TRBV2 with TRBJ2-5, with unresolved D. Trimming removed 7 bases from V and 5 bases from J, with 14 bases in between. The CDR3 is made up of 13 amino acids. Germline V gene data show CDR1 as SNHLY and CDR2 as FYNNEI.

This clonotype came up many times. V usage is TRBV9 and J usage is TRBJ2-4; the match to TRBD2 covers 8 bases. Trimming at V came to 0 bases and at J to 8 bases, leaving 7 bases not matched to a gene. The CDR3 is 15 residues long. The germline gives CDR1 SGDLS, CDR2 YYNGEE. The CDR3 coding sequence is TGTGCCAGCAGCGTAGCGGGGGGGGCGCCTGACATTCAGTACTTC. Protein sequence: CASSVAGGAPDIQYF.

This clonotype was counted ten times or more. The V and J genes are TRBV6-2 or TRBV6-3 and TRBJ2-2; D may correspond to TRBD1 or TRBD2 (7 bases each). Between the trimmed V and J ends, which lost 5 bases and 3 bases, there was a span of 22 bases. There are 18 residues in the CDR3. Germline values: CDR1 MNHEY, CDR2 SVGEGT. Here the CDR3 DNA reads TGTGCCAGCAGTCGTCGACAGGGAGGGGGAAAAGACACCGGGGAGCTGTTTTTT. It is translated as CASSRRQGGGKDTGELFF.

This clonotype was seen many times. The chain uses TRBV6-1 and TRBJ1-2; D is unresolved. V was pared by 8 bases and J by 6 bases, with 16 bases between. CDR1 is MNHNS, CDR2 SASEGT, per germline. The CDR3 loop spans 13 amino acids. CDR3 DNA sequence: TGTGCCAGCGGGGAGATTATGAAGCATGGCTACACCTTC. It is translated as CASGEIMKHGYTF.

At least ten counts were recorded for this clonotype. CDR3 bases: TGTGCCAGTAGTGAGGACAGGCCAGGTCTCACCTTC. This translates into CASSEDRPGLTF. This chain joins TRBV19 and TRBJ1-2; TRBD1 aligns across 7 bases. J lost 13 bases, V lost 5 bases, and 10 bases had no gene match. The CDR3 sequence is 12 residues long. From germline, CDR1 is LNHDA and CDR2 SQIVND (reference sequence).